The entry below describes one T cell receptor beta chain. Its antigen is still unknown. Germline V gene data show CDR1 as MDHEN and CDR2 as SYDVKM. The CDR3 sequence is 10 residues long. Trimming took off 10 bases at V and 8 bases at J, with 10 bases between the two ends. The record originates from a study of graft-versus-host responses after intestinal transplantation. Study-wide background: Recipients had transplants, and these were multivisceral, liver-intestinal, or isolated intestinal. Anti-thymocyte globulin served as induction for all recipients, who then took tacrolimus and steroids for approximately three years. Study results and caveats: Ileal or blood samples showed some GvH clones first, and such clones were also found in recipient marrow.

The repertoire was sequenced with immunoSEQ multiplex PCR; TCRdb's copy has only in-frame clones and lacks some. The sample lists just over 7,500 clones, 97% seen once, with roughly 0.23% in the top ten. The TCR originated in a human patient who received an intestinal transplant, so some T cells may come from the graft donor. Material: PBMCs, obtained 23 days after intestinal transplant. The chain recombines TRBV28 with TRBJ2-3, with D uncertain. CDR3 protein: CATVKFTQYF. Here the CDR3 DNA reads TGTGCCACCGTCAAATTTACGCAGTATTTT.